This TCR beta chain came from a study of blood T cell repertoires in COVID-19. Generated by immunoSEQ multiplex PCR, the TCRdb table keeps only in-frame clones and is missing some. Here the sample spans fewer than 300,000 clones, 85% being singletons. Trimming cost V 6 bases and J 7 bases; bases outside gene matches: 9. In germline, CDR1 is KGHSH, CDR2 LQKENI. The CDR3 covers 14 residues. Sequences were obtained from peripheral blood. This clonotype was obtained from a human donor in a cohort sampled during active COVID-19. This sequence joins TRBV18 and TRBJ1-2, with 9 bases matching TRBD1. The chain's CDR3 is CASSNRGQEAGYTF. The CDR3 DNA reads TGTGCCAGCTCTAACAGGGGGCAGGAGGCTGGCTACACCTTC.